Listed here are 31 T cell receptor beta chains from one sample, sequenced in a study of blood T cells in healthy people across ages. The authors ran a second PCR of roughly 6 to 12 cycles using a sample-barcoded 5' primer and a J-beta primer mix. TCRdb redid the calling of the 5' RACE reads with MiXCR, one entry per CDR3 protein. The sample has roughly 1,800,000 distinct CDR3 sequences, roughly 49% seen once. The sample consisted of blood. Receptors originate from a woman aged 40 to 50 in good health.

The V call is TRBV12-3 or TRBV12-4, the J call TRBJ2-7; tentatively, D is TRBD2 (6 bases). The CDR3 consists of 14 residues. V lost 8 bases and J lost 4, with 18 bases in between. CDR3 sequence reads: CASGPVGGSYEQYF. The CDR3 DNA is TGTGCCAGCGGCCCCGTTGGGGGGAGTTACGAGCAGTACTTC.

The chain recombines TRBV10-3 with TRBJ2-7; 12 positions match TRBD2. Germline CDR1 ENHRY, CDR2 SYGVKD. The J segment lost 5 bases and the V segment lost 2 bases, leaving 16 bases of the junction unmatched. CDR3 length: 19 amino acids. CDR3 region: CAISETTGIRTSGINEQYF. The CDR3 DNA sequence: TGTGCCATCAGTGAGACGACAGGGATTAGGACTAGCGGGATCAACGAGCAGTACTTC.

The chain recombines TRBV7-9 with TRBJ2-7; no definite D call. The V and J ends lost 1 base and 0 bases respectively, with 13 bases between them. The CDR3 contains 16 residues. Per the germline V gene, CDR1 is SEHNR and CDR2 is FQNEAQ (reference sequence). The CDR3 region is CASSLDPKRPSYEQYF. The DNA for the CDR3 is TGTGCCAGCAGCTTAGACCCCAAAAGACCCTCCTACGAGCAGTACTTC.

The V gene is TRBV19, the J gene TRBJ2-4; D tentatively fits TRBD1 or TRBD2 (5 bases each). Per germline, CDR1 LNHDA and CDR2 SQIVND (reference sequence). The V and J ends lost 6 bases and 6 bases respectively, with 15 bases between them. The CDR3 contains 14 residues. In DNA form, the CDR3 reads TGTGCCAGTAGGCCCGGGGCCGGACGAAACATTCAGTACTTC. It encodes CASRPGAGRNIQYF.

CDR3 region: CASRPQGHPNNEQYF. In DNA form, the CDR3 reads TGTGCCAGCAGACCGCAGGGGCACCCTAACAATGAGCAGTACTTC. The chain links TRBV12-3 or TRBV12-4 to TRBJ2-1; maybe TRBD1 (6 bases). Near its end, the DNA agrees better with TRBJ2-7, so the J call may be wrong. This CDR3 is 15 amino acids long.

CDR3 sequence: CSVEELGEQFF. The CDR3 nucleotides are TGCAGCGTTGAAGAATTGGGTGAGCAGTTCTTC. The chain combines TRBV29-1 with TRBJ2-1; D gene uncertain. Germline V gives CDR1 SQVTM, CDR2 ANQGSEA. Trimming took 0 bases from V and 9 from J, leaving 6 bases between them. CDR3 length: 11 residues.

There are a few counts of this clonotype. The chain is built from TRBV6-5 and TRBJ1-4; no clear D. CDR1 and CDR2 from the germline V gene are MNHEY and SVGAGI. The CDR3 has 14 residues. The V gene lost 8 bases and the J gene lost 5 bases, with 15 bases spanning the gap. CDR3 protein: CASRPLGFNEKLFF. For the CDR3, the DNA is TGTGCCAGCCGCCCTTTGGGATTCAATGAAAAACTGTTTTTT.

The sample holds one count of this clonotype. The rearrangement joins TRBV20-1 to TRBJ2-5, with D maybe TRBD1 (6 bases). The CDR3 is 16 residues long. V dropped 1 base and J dropped 5 bases, with 20 bases sitting between them. Germline values: CDR1 DFQATT, CDR2 SNEGSKA (reference sequence). In nucleotides, the CDR3 is TGCAGTGCTAGAGGTTGGGGGCGGGCGGGCCAGGAGACCCAGTACTTC. Its protein is CSARGWGRAGQETQYF.

About this clonotype itself: At one end the junction does not follow the germline gene, possibly because of a read error. V gene TRBV5-1 combines with J gene TRBJ2-3; 11 positions agree with TRBD2. The germline V gene encodes CDR1 SGHRS and CDR2 YFSETQ. The CDR3 loop spans 16 amino acids. CDR3 region: CANSLAVAGGTDTQYF. The CDR3, as DNA: TGCGCCAACAGCTTGGCCGTAGCGGGGGGGACAGATACGCAGTATTTT.

The chain uses TRBV7-2 and TRBJ1-2; TRBD1 matches 12 bases. V lost 2 bases, J lost 4 bases, and 8 bases stayed unmatched. The CDR3 extends over 17 amino acids. Germline CDR1 and CDR2: SGHTA and FQGNSA. The CDR3 region is CASSLRDRGRGVYGYTF. CDR3 coding DNA: TGTGCCAGCAGCTTACGGGACAGGGGGCGAGGTGTCTATGGCTACACCTTC. The variable domain in full, completed from reference TRBV7-2 and TRBJ1-2, reads GAGVSQSPSNKVTEKGKDVELRCDPISGHTALYWYRQSLGQGLEFLIYFQGNSAPDKSGLPSDRFSAERTGGSVSTLTIQRTQQEDSAVYLCASSLRDRGRGVYGYTFGSGTRLTVV.

This clonotype was seen only a few times. The V and J genes are TRBV7-2 and TRBJ2-1, with D tentatively TRBD1 (6 bases). The V and J ends lost 5 bases and 14 bases respectively, with 16 bases between them. Germline values: CDR1 SGHTA, CDR2 FQGNSA. The CDR3 length is 12 residues. The CDR3 reads CASSPAQGVKFF. As DNA, the CDR3 is TGTGCCAGCAGCCCCGCACAGGGCGTCAAGTTCTTC.

The chain is built from TRBV2 and TRBJ1-2; D is possibly TRBD1 (6 bases). The V and J ends lost 6 bases and 7 bases respectively, with 18 bases between them. CDR1 is SNHLY, CDR2 FYNNEI, per germline. CDR3 size: 14 residues. The CDR3 sequence: CASRGDTFSGGYTF. The CDR3 DNA follows: TGTGCCAGCAGGGGGGACACTTTCTCGGGTGGCTACACCTTC.

A few counts support this clonotype. The chain combines TRBV20-1 with TRBJ1-5; 7 positions agree with TRBD1. This CDR3 spans 17 amino acids. Germline loops: CDR1 DFQATT, CDR2 SNEGSKA (reference sequence). V lost 6 bases, J lost 0 bases, and 14 bases stayed unmatched. The CDR3 region has the DNA TGCAGTGCCCCGGACCGGGACAGCCCGTATAGCAATCAGCCCCAGCATTTT. Translated: CSAPDRDSPYSNQPQHF.

This chain connects TRBV4-3 to TRBJ2-1; D assignment may be TRBD1 or TRBD2 (6 bases each). The CDR3 runs 15 residues. Germline loops: CDR1 LGHNA, CDR2 YSLEER. V lost 4 bases and J lost 8, with 18 bases in between. The CDR3 DNA reads TGCGCCAGCAGCCTCTTCCTAGGGGGGCAGGATGAGCAGTTCTTC. Protein sequence: CASSLFLGGQDEQFF.

The genes are TRBV21-1 and TRBJ2-7. TRBV21-1 corresponds to a pseudogene. The CDR3 is made up of 15 amino acids. The CDR3 loop is CASSQTWQPSYEQYF. The CDR3 DNA is TGTGCCAGCAGCCAAACGTGGCAGCCATCCTACGAGCAGTACTTC.

The chain combines TRBV12-3 or TRBV12-4 with TRBJ2-1, with a possible D match to TRBD2 (7 bases). This CDR3 is 14 amino acids long. Trimming removed 4 bases from V and 5 bases from J, with 12 bases in between. This CDR3 is CASSSAGANNEQFF. The CDR3, as DNA: TGTGCCAGCAGTTCCGCGGGGGCGAACAATGAGCAGTTCTTC.

The sample holds one count of this clonotype. The CDR3 nucleotides read TGTGCCAGCAGCCTACACATGGGGGGGCAGTACTTC. Residues: CASSLHMGGQYF. J is TRBJ2-4 and V is TRBV12-3 or TRBV12-4; 7 nucleotides match TRBD2. The V segment lost 6 bases and the J segment 13 bases; nucleotides outside the gene matches: 9. The length of the CDR3 is 12 residues.

The chain links TRBV9 to TRBJ2-3, with D perhaps being TRBD1 or TRBD2 (6 bases each). The CDR3 consists of 15 residues. The V end lost 3 bases, the J end lost 6 bases, and 17 bases lay between the germline ends. Germline-derived CDR1 and CDR2 are SGDLS and YYNGEE. The CDR3 is CASSAGRGGGDTQYF. The CDR3 DNA sequence: TGTGCCAGCAGCGCAGGCAGGGGAGGAGGGGATACGCAGTATTTT.

This clonotype has only one observation. The chain couples TRBV5-5 to TRBJ1-6; D possibly corresponds to TRBD1 (5 bases). CDR3 length: 14 amino acids. Germline-derived CDR1 and CDR2 are SGHKS and YYEKEE (reference sequence). V was pared by 4 bases and J by 6 bases, with 11 bases between. CDR3 amino acids: CASSQGVSNSPLHF. Here the CDR3 DNA reads TGTGCCAGCAGCCAAGGGGTTAGTAATTCACCCCTCCACTTT.

The V and J genes are TRBV28 and TRBJ2-5; possibly TRBD2 for D (6 bases). CDR1 is MDHEN, CDR2 SYDVKM, per germline. Trimming left V 6 bases short and J 7 bases short, with 18 bases between. The CDR3 is made up of 14 amino acids. The chain's CDR3 is CASSPEGGLRTQYF. DNA for the CDR3: TGTGCCAGCAGCCCGGAGGGTGGCCTGAGGACCCAGTACTTC. The variable domain in full, with the rest retrieved from reference TRBV28 and TRBJ2-5, is DVKVTQSSRYLVKRTGEKVFLECVQDMDHENMFWYRQDPGLGLRLIYFSYDVKMKEKGDIPEGYSVSREKKERFSLILESASTNQTSMYLCASSPEGGLRTQYFGPGTRLLVL.

The chain couples TRBV3-1 to TRBJ1-2, with a possible D match to TRBD1 (6 bases). Trimming removed 1 base from V and 5 bases from J, with 11 bases in between. Per germline, CDR1 LGHDT and CDR2 YNNKEL (reference sequence). This CDR3 is 14 amino acids long. Written as DNA, the CDR3 is TGTGCCAGCAGCCAAGGGATACAGGGTTATGGCTACACCTTC. It codes for CASSQGIQGYGYTF.

The chain uses TRBV29-1 and TRBJ1-2; D gene unclear. The CDR3 is made up of 11 amino acids. CDR1 and CDR2 from the germline V gene are SQVTM and ANQGSEA. The ends were cut back, 8 bases at V and 3 bases at J, with 10 bases in the middle. CDR3 protein: CSFYGDYGYTF. For the CDR3, the DNA is TGCAGCTTTTACGGGGACTATGGCTACACCTTC.

This clonotype was seen only a few times. The gene calls are TRBV4-3 and TRBJ2-4; possibly TRBD1 or TRBD2 for D (5 bases each). V was cut by 4 bases and J by 6 bases, with 16 bases left in between. The CDR3 has 15 amino acids. Germline V gene sequence: CDR1 LGHNA, CDR2 YSLEER. This CDR3 reads CASSLDRDGLNIQYF. DNA for the CDR3: TGCGCCAGCAGCCTGGATAGGGACGGTTTAAACATTCAGTACTTC.

This clonotype was counted only a few times. The V call is TRBV28, the J call TRBJ2-5, with 12 positions matching TRBD1. After removal of 5 bases from V and 5 bases from J, the junction contained 12 bases not matched to a gene. This CDR3 is built from 17 residues. Germline V CDR1 and CDR2: MDHEN, SYDVKM. CDR3 in amino acids: CASSTGTGGVSWETQYF. CDR3 in DNA: TGTGCCAGCAGTACAGGGACAGGGGGCGTTTCATGGGAGACCCAGTACTTC.

CDR3 sequence reads: CASSSDRGKGEKLFF. The CDR3 region has the DNA TGTGCCAGCAGTAGCGACAGGGGAAAAGGAGAAAAACTGTTTTTT. The chain carries TRBV6-5 and TRBJ1-4, with TRBD1 matching over 8 bases. The CDR3 loop spans 15 amino acids. Trimming took 5 bases from V and 8 from J; bases not matched to a gene: 10. Germline CDR1 MNHEY, CDR2 SVGAGI.

This clonotype was detected a few times. V gene TRBV11-2 combines with J gene TRBJ2-6; D remains unclear. The CDR3 consists of 16 residues. Trimming removed 4 bases from V and 0 bases from J, with 10 bases in between. CDR1 is SGHAT, CDR2 FQNNGV, per germline. CDR3 region: CASSSQLGSGANVLTF. The CDR3 coding sequence is TGTGCCAGCAGCTCCCAGTTGGGCTCTGGGGCCAACGTCCTGACTTTC.

The rearrangement uses TRBV13 and TRBJ1-3; D might be TRBD1 (5 bases). This CDR3 has 15 residues. The V gene lost 0 bases and the J gene lost 4 bases, with 10 bases spanning the gap. Germline V CDR1 and CDR2: PRHDT, FYEKMQ (reference sequence). DNA for the CDR3: TGTGCCAGCAGCTTAGGCAGGGCCGACGGAAACACCATATATTTT. It is translated as CASSLGRADGNTIYF.

The rearrangement joins TRBV29-1 to TRBJ2-7; D might be TRBD1 (5 bases). V was trimmed by 5 bases and J by 3 bases, leaving 11 bases between them. The CDR3 covers 12 residues. Germline assignment: CDR1 SQVTM and CDR2 ANQGSEA. Written as DNA, the CDR3 is TGCAGCGTTCGAGACAGCTTCTACGAGCAGTACTTC. It specifies CSVRDSFYEQYF.

The chain links TRBV18 to TRBJ2-1, with 12 bases aligning to TRBD2. The CDR3 covers 17 residues. V gave up 3 bases and J gave up 5 bases; unmatched junction bases: 8. Germline CDR1 and CDR2: KGHSH and LQKENI. The CDR3 DNA sequence: TGTGCCAGCTCACCTTACAGAGGACTAGCGGGGAACAATGAGCAGTTCTTC. It is translated as CASSPYRGLAGNNEQFF.

J is TRBJ2-7 and V is TRBV7-9; 9 nucleotides agree with TRBD2. J lost 3 bases, V lost 5 bases, and 8 bases had no gene match. The CDR3 is made up of 15 amino acids. CDR1 is SEHNR and CDR2 is FQNEAQ in the germline V gene (reference sequence). The CDR3 coding sequence is TGTGCCAGCAGCCCCATCGAAGCGGGGGGCTACGAGCAGTACTTC. Protein: CASSPIEAGGYEQYF.

This clonotype occurred many times. V usage is TRBV29-1 and J usage is TRBJ2-1; 9 nucleotides line up with TRBD2. Trimming cost V 6 bases and J 4 bases; bases outside gene matches: 19. CDR1 is SQVTM, CDR2 ANQGSEA, per germline. CDR3 length equals 18 residues. For the CDR3, the DNA is TGCAGCGTCATACATTTTAGGAGCGGGGGGCGGGTATACAATGAGCAGTTCTTC. This gives the protein CSVIHFRSGGRVYNEQFF.